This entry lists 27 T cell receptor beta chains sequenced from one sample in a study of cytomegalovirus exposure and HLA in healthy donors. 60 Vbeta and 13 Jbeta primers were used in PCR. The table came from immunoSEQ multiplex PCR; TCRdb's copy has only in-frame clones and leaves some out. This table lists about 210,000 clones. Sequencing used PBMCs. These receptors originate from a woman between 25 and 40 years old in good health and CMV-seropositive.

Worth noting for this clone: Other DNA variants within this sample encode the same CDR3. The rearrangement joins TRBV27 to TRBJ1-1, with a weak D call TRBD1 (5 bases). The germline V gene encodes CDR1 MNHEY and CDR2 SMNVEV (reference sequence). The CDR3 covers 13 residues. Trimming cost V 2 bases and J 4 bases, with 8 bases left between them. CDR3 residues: CASSLRGSTEAFF. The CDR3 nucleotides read TGTGCCAGCAGTTTAAGGGGTTCCACTGAAGCTTTCTTT.

CDR3 nucleotide sequence: TGTGCCAGCAGTGGAGGCGGGAGCTCCTACAATGAGCAGTTCTTC. Amino acid sequence: CASSGGGSSYNEQFF. V and J are TRBV2 and TRBJ2-1; 7 nucleotides agree with TRBD2. The germline gives CDR1 SNHLY, CDR2 FYNNEI. The CDR3 sequence is 15 residues long. V lost 4 bases, J lost 0 bases, and 3 bases stayed unmatched. Full variable domain (remainder filled in from reference TRBV2 and TRBJ2-1): EPEVTQTPSHQVTQMGQEVILRCVPISNHLYFYWYRQILGQKVEFLVSFYNNEISEKSEIFDDQFSVERPDGSNFTLKIRSTKLEDSAMYFCASSGGGSSYNEQFFGPGTRLTVL.

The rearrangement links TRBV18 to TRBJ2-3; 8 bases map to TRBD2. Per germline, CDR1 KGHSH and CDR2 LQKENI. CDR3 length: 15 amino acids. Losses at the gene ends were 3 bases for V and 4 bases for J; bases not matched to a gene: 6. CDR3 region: CASSPRGSGADTQYF. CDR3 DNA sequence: TGTGCCAGCTCACCCCGAGGTAGCGGGGCAGATACGCAGTATTTT. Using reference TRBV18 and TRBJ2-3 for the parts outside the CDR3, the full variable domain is NAGVMQNPRHLVRRRGQEARLRCSPMKGHSHVYWYRQLPEEGLKFMVYLQKENIIDESGMPKERFSAEFPKEGPSILRIQQVVRGDSAAYFCASSPRGSGADTQYFGPGTRLTVL.

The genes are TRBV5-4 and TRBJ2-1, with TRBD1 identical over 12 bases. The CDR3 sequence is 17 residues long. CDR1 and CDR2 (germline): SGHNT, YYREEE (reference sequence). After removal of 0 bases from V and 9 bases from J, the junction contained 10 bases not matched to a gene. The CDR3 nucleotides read TGTGCCAGCAGCTTGGCTATGGGACAGGGGGCGCTTTTTGAGCAGTTCTTC. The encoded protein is CASSLAMGQGALFEQFF.

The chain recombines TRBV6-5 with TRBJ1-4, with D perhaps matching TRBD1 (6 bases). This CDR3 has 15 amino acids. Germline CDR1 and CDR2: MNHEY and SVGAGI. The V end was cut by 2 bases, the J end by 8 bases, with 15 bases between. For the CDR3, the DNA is TGTGCCAGCAGTTACGTGGGGGGGCCAGGGGAAAAACTGTTTTTT. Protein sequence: CASSYVGGPGEKLFF.

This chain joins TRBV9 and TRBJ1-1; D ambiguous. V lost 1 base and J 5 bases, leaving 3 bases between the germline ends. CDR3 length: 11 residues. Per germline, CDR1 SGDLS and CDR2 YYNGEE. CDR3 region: CASSVTTEAFF. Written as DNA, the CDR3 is TGTGCCAGCAGCGTAACTACTGAAGCTTTCTTT.

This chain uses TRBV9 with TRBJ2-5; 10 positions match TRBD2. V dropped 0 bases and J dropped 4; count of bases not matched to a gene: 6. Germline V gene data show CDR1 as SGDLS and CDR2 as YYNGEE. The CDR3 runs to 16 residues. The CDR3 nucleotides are TGTGCCAGCAGCGTAGGAAGCGGGAGGGCCGGAGAGACCCAGTACTTC. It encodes CASSVGSGRAGETQYF.

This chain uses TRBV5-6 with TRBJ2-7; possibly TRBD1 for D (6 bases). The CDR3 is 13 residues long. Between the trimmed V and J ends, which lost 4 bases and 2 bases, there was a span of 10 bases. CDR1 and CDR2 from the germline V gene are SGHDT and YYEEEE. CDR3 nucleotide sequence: TGTGCCAGCAGCCAGGACAGCCCCTACGAGCAGTACTTC. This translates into CASSQDSPYEQYF.

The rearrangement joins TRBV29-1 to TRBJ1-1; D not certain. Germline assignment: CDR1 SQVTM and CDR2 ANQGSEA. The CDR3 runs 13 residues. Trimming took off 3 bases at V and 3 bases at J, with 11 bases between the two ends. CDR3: CSVERVLDTEAFF. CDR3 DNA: TGCAGCGTTGAGAGGGTATTGGACACTGAAGCTTTCTTT.

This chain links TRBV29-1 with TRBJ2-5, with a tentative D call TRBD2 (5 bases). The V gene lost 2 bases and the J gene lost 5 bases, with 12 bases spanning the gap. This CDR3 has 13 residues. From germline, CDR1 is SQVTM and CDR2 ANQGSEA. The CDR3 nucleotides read TGCAGCGTTGAATATAGGCGAGGGGAGACCCAGTACTTC. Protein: CSVEYRRGETQYF. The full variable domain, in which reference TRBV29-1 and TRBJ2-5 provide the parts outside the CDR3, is SAVISQKPSRDICQRGTSLTIQCQVDSQVTMMFWYRQQPGQSLTLIATANQGSEATYESGFVIDKFPISRPNLTFSTLTVSNMSPEDSSIYLCSVEYRRGETQYFGPGTRLLVL.

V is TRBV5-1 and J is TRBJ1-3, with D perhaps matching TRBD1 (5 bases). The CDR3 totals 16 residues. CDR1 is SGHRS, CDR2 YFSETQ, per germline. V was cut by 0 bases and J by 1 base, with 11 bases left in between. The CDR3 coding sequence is TGCGCCAGCAGCTTGGGACAGAGCGGGTCTGGAAACACCATATATTTT. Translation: CASSLGQSGSGNTIYF. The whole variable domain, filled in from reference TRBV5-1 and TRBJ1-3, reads KAGVTQTPRYLIKTRGQQVTLSCSPISGHRSVSWYQQTPGQGLQFLFEYFSETQRNKGNFPGRFSGRQFSNSRSEMNVSTLELGDSALYLCASSLGQSGSGNTIYFGEGSWLTVV.

The CDR3 reads CASTYATGSNLNTEAFF. DNA of the CDR3: TGTGCTAGTACCTACGCGACAGGGTCCAACCTCAACACTGAAGCTTTCTTT. The gene calls are TRBV12-5 and TRBJ1-1, with TRBD1 matching 7 bases. Germline V gene sequence: CDR1 LGHNT, CDR2 FRNRAP. With V trimmed by 8 bases and J by 2 bases, 17 bases remained unmatched. CDR3 length: 17 amino acids.

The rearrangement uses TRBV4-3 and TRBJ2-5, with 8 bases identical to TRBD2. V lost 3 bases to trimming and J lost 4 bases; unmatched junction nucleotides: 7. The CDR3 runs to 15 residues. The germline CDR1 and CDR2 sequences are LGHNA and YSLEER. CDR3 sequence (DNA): TGCGCCAGCAGCCAGACGGGAGGGCCTGGAGAGACCCAGTACTTC. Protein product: CASSQTGGPGETQYF.

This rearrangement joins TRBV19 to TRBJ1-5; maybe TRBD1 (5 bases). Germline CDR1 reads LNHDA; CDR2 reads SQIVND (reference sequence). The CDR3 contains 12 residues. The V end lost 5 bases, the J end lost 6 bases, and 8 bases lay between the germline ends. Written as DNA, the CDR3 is TGTGCCAGTAGTCAGGGAATTCAGCCCCAGCATTTT. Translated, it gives CASSQGIQPQHF.

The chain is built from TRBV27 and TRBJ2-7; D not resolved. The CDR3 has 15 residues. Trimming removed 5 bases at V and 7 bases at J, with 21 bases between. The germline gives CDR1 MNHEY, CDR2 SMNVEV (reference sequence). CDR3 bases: TGTGCCAGCAGTCCCGCGGCACGGAACCCCCTGGAGCAGTACTTC. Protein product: CASSPAARNPLEQYF.

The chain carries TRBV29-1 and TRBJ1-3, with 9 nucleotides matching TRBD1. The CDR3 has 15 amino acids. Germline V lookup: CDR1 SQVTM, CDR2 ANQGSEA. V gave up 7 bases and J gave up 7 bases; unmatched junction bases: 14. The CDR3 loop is CSARPQGQGGNTIYF. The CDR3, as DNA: TGCAGCGCCCGACCCCAGGGACAGGGAGGGAACACCATATATTTT.

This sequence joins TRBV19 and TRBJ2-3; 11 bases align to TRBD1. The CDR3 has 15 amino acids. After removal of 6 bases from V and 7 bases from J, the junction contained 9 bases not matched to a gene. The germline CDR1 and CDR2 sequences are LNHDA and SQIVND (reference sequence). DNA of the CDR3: TGTGCCAGTAGCTCCGGGACAGGGGGGGCTTATACGCAGTATTTT. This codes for CASSSGTGGAYTQYF. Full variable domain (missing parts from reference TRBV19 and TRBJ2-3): DGGITQSPKYLFRKEGQNVTLSCEQNLNHDAMYWYRQDPGQGLRLIYYSQIVNDFQKGDIAEGYSVSREKKESFPLTVTSAQKNPTAFYLCASSSGTGGAYTQYFGPGTRLTVL.

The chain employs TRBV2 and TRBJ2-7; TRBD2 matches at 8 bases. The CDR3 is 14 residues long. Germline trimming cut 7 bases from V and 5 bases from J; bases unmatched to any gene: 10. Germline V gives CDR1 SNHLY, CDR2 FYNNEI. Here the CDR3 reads CASTEEGLADEQYF. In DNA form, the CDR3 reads TGTGCCAGCACCGAGGAAGGACTAGCTGACGAGCAGTACTTC. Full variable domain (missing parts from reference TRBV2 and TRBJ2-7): EPEVTQTPSHQVTQMGQEVILRCVPISNHLYFYWYRQILGQKVEFLVSFYNNEISEKSEIFDDQFSVERPDGSNFTLKIRSTKLEDSAMYFCASTEEGLADEQYFGPGTRLTVT.

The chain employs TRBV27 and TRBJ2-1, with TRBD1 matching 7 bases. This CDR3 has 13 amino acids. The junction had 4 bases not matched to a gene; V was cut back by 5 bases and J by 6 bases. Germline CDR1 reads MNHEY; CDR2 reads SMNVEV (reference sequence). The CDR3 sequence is CASSLGQLNEQFF. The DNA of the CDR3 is TGTGCCAGCAGTCTGGGACAGCTCAATGAGCAGTTCTTC.

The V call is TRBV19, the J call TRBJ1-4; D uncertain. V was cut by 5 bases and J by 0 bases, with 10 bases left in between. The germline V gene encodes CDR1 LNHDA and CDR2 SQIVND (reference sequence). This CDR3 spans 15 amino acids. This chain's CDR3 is CASSSYSTTNEKLFF. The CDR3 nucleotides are TGTGCCAGTAGTTCGTACAGCACAACTAATGAAAAACTGTTTTTT. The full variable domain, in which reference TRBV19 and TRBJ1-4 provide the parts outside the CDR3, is DGGITQSPKYLFRKEGQNVTLSCEQNLNHDAMYWYRQDPGQGLRLIYYSQIVNDFQKGDIAEGYSVSREKKESFPLTVTSAQKNPTAFYLCASSSYSTTNEKLFFGSGTQLSVL.

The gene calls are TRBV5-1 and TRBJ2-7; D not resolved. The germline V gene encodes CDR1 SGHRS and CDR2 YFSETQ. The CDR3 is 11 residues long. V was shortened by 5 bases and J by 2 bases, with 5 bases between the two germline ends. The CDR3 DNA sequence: TGCGCCAGCAGGGGCCCCTACGAGCAGTACTTC. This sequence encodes CASRGPYEQYF.

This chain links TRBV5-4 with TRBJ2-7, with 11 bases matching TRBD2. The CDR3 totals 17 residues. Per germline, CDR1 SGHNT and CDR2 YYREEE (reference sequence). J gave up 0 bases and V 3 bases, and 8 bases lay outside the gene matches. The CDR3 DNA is TGTGCCAGCAGCTCAGGGACTAGCGGTGGCCTCTCCTACGAGCAGTACTTC. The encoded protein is CASSSGTSGGLSYEQYF.

Written as DNA, the CDR3 is TGTGCCAGCAGCTCGACTATCGGCAGTTCACCCCTCCACTTT. Translation: CASSSTIGSSPLHF. The chain employs TRBV7-2 and TRBJ1-6; D unresolved. The CDR3 is 14 amino acids. In germline, CDR1 is SGHTA, CDR2 FQGNSA. V was pared by 4 bases and J by 9 bases, with 13 bases between.

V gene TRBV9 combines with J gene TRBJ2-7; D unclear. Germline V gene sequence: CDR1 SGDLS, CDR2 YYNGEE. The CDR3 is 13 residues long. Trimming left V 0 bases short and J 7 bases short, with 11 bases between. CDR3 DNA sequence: TGTGCCAGCAGCGTAGATTACGACTCAGAGCAGTACTTC. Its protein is CASSVDYDSEQYF.

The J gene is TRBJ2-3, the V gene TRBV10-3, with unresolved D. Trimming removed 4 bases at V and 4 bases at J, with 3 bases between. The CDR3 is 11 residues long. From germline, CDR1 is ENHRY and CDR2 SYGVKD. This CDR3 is CAISAADTQYF. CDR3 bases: TGTGCCATCAGTGCGGCAGATACGCAGTATTTT.

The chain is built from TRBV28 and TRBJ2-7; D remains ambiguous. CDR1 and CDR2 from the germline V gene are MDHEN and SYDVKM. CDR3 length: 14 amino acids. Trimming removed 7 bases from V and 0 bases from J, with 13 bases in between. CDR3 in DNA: TGTGCCAGCACTCGCCTGGGCAACTCCTACGAGCAGTACTTC. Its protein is CASTRLGNSYEQYF.

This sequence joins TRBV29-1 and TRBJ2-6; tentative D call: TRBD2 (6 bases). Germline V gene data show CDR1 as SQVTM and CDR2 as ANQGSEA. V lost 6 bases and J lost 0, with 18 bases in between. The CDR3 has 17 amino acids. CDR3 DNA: TGCAGCGTCGCGGGGCAGCTCACCCTCTCTGGGGCCAACGTCCTGACTTTC. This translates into CSVAGQLTLSGANVLTF.